The 3 T cell receptor beta chains presented below share a single source sample, sequenced in a study of regulatory T cells in long-lasting Graves disease. Construction of TCR beta libraries relied on iRepertoire HTBI primers and on Arm-PCR targeting CDR3 regions. MiXCR was run by TCRdb on the multiplex PCR reads, yielding one entry per CDR3 protein. The sample lists fewer than 350,000 distinct CDR3 sequences, 18% occurring once. Time point specified: newly diagnosed GD, antithyroid drugs for less than 3 months. The authors made the TCR library using RNA they extracted from PBMCs. The material sequenced was peripheral blood mononuclear cells (PBMCs), taken at new diagnosis, from a patient treated with antithyroid drugs. The receptors here all came from a female donor with Graves disease.

This clonotype was seen repeatedly, ten times or more. The chain links TRBV6-2 or TRBV6-3 to TRBJ2-1; 9 bases fit TRBD2. Germline assignment: CDR1 MNHEY and CDR2 SVGEGT. The CDR3 loop spans 11 amino acids. With V trimmed by 6 bases and J by 11 bases, 2 bases remained unmatched. CDR3 in amino acids: CASRGTSKQFF. CDR3 coding DNA: TGTGCCAGCAGAGGGACTAGCAAGCAGTTCTTC.

The chain uses TRBV20-1 and TRBJ1-1, with 7 bases identical to TRBD1. Germline V gene data show CDR1 as DFQATT and CDR2 as SNEGSKA (reference sequence). The CDR3 has 17 residues. With V trimmed by 5 bases and J by 5 bases, 20 bases remained unmatched. The CDR3 is CSAYGRQTGAPDTEAFF. Written as DNA, the CDR3 is TGCAGTGCTTATGGCCGCCAAACAGGGGCGCCGGATACTGAAGCTTTCTTT.

This clonotype was recorded many times. The chain links TRBV10-3 to TRBJ2-3; D may be TRBD1 (6 bases). V was trimmed by 9 bases and J by 0 bases, leaving 10 bases between them. The CDR3 spans 13 residues. CDR1 and CDR2 from the germline V gene are ENHRY and SYGVKD. The CDR3 region is CAIKDSSTDTQYF. The CDR3 bases are TGTGCCATTAAGGACAGTAGCACAGATACGCAGTATTTT.